This note documents a single T cell receptor beta chain sequence. The CDR3 is 13 amino acids. Germline CDR1 reads SGHRS; CDR2 reads YFSETQ. Deletions cut 4 bases from V and 3 bases from J, with 8 bases between. Sequencing was performed with immunoSEQ multiplex PCR; in TCRdb, only in-frame clones are kept and a portion is missing. This table has about 180,000 clones, approximately 87% appearing once. These data originate in a study of blood T cell repertoires in COVID-19. Turning to the study itself: Samples representing acute and convalescent COVID-19 were sourced from the United States, Italy and Spain.

V is TRBV5-1 and J is TRBJ1-3, with unresolved D. This TCR was recovered from a woman aged 70-85 years with COVID-19, enrolled during active disease. The sequencing sample was made of peripheral blood. The CDR3 nucleotides read TGCGCCAGCAGCGTGGACGGTGGAAACACCATATATTTT. This sequence encodes CASSVDGGNTIYF.